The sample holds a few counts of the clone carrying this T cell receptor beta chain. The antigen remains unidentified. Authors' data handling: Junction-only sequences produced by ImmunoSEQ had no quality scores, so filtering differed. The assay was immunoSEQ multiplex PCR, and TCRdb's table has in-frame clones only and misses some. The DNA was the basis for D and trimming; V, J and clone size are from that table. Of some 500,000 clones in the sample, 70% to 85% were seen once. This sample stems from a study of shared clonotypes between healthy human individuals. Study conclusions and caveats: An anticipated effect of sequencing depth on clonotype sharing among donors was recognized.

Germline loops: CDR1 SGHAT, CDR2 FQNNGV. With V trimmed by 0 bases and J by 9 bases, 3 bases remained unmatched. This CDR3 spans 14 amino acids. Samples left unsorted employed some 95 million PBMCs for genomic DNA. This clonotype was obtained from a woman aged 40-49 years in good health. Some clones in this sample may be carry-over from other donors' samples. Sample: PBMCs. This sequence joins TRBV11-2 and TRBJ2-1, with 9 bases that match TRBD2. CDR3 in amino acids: CASSLDSGSGEQFF. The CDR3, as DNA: TGTGCCAGCAGCTTAGATAGCGGGAGTGGTGAGCAGTTCTTC.